Detailed here is one T cell receptor (beta chain). Its antigen is not known. Quantitative 5'-RACE with molecular barcodes produced the TCR beta libraries. TCRdb recomputed calls from the 5' RACE reads with MiXCR, one row per CDR3 protein. Here the sample spans about 540,000 distinct CDR3 sequences, approximately 12% being singletons. This sample stems from a study of CD8 T cells in ankylosing spondylitis. General study points: Earlier work had already found some motif variants in reactive arthritis synovial fluid and blood. Clones tied to disease were said to be significantly enriched in matched ankylosing spondylitis synovial fluid. Typical of ankylosing spondylitis blood, it appeared, was a TCR beta motif of roughly eight highly homologous variants.

Sample: blood, either unsorted or a sorted T cell fraction (not recorded which). This clonotype was obtained from a male donor with ankylosing spondylitis.

The CDR3 sequence is CASSRLAGGGEQYF. The CDR3 DNA reads TGTGCCAGCAGCCGACTAGCGGGAGGCGGAGAGCAGTACTTC. The chain employs TRBV6-1 and TRBJ2-7, with 13 bases identical to TRBD2. The J segment lost 7 bases and the V segment lost 6 bases, leaving 6 bases of the junction unmatched. Germline CDR1 and CDR2: MNHNS and SASEGT. CDR3 length equals 14 residues.